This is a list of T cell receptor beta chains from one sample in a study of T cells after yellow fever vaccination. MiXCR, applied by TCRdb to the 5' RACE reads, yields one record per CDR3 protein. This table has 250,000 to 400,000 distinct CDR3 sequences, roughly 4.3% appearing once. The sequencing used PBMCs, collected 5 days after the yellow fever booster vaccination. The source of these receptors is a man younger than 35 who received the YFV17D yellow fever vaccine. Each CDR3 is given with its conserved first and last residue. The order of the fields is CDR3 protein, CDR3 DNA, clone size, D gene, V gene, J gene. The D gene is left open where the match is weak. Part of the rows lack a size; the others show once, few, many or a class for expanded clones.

CDR3aa: CSVEGRTSGGTEGYEQYF
CDR3nt: TGCAGCGTTGAAGGGCGAACTAGCGGGGGGACCGAAGGGTACGAGCAGTACTTC
abundance: many
d_gene: TRBD2
v_gene: TRBV29-1
j_gene: TRBJ2-7

CDR3aa: CASSFGAGLDSNQPQHF
CDR3nt: TGTGCCAGCAGCTTCGGAGCAGGGCTCGATAGCAATCAGCCCCAGCATTTT
abundance: few
d_gene: NA
v_gene: TRBV5-6
j_gene: TRBJ1-5

CDR3aa: CASSRTGGTEAFF
CDR3nt: TGTGCCAGCAGCCGGACAGGGGGCACTGAAGCTTTCTTT
abundance: many
d_gene: TRBD1
v_gene: TRBV12-3/TRBV12-4
j_gene: TRBJ1-1

CDR3aa: CASSSQGPGANVLTF
CDR3nt: TGTGCCAGCAGTTCACAGGGCCCTGGGGCCAACGTCCTGACTTTC
abundance: few
d_gene: NA
v_gene: TRBV6-1
j_gene: TRBJ2-6

CDR3aa: CASRKTRDTQYF
CDR3nt: TGTGCCAGCAGGAAGACTAGGGATACGCAGTATTTT
abundance: NA
d_gene: NA
v_gene: TRBV12-3/TRBV12-4
j_gene: TRBJ2-3

CDR3aa: CASRTMTASGGELFF
CDR3nt: TGCGCCAGCAGAACGATGACCGCATCTGGCGGGGAGCTGTTTTTT
abundance: few
d_gene: NA
v_gene: TRBV4-1
j_gene: TRBJ2-2

CDR3aa: CASSQGFLAYVETQYF
CDR3nt: TGCGCCAGCAGCCAGGGGTTCCTGGCATATGTGGAGACCCAGTACTTC
abundance: NA
d_gene: NA
v_gene: TRBV4-3
j_gene: TRBJ2-5

CDR3aa: CASSRGTGGNEKLFF
CDR3nt: TGTGCCAGCAGCCGCGGGACAGGGGGTAATGAAAAACTGTTTTTT
abundance: NA
d_gene: TRBD1
v_gene: TRBV5-4
j_gene: TRBJ1-4

CDR3aa: CASSPSGTGRTEAFF
CDR3nt: TGTGCCAGTAGTCCTTCCGGGACAGGGCGGACTGAAGCTTTCTTT
abundance: NA
d_gene: TRBD1
v_gene: TRBV19
j_gene: TRBJ1-1

CDR3aa: CASSPPGLAGYNEQFF
CDR3nt: TGTGCCAGCAGTCCACCGGGACTAGCGGGGTACAATGAGCAGTTCTTC
abundance: few
d_gene: TRBD2
v_gene: TRBV12-3/TRBV12-4
j_gene: TRBJ2-1

CDR3aa: CSAREQVNRPQHF
CDR3nt: TGCAGTGCTAGGGAACAGGTTAACCGGCCCCAGCATTTT
abundance: NA
d_gene: NA
v_gene: TRBV20-1
j_gene: TRBJ1-5

CDR3aa: CASSLKIMNTEAFF
CDR3nt: TGCGCCAGCAGCTTGAAGATCATGAACACTGAAGCTTTCTTT
abundance: few
d_gene: NA
v_gene: TRBV5-1
j_gene: TRBJ1-1

CDR3aa: CASSLASAGTYEQYF
CDR3nt: TGTGCCAGCAGCTTAGCATCTGCAGGGACCTACGAGCAGTACTTC
abundance: few
d_gene: NA
v_gene: TRBV7-2
j_gene: TRBJ2-7

CDR3aa: CASSPPELAGGWYEQYF
CDR3nt: TGTGCCAGCAGCCCACCAGAACTAGCGGGGGGGTGGTACGAGCAGTACTTC
abundance: NA
d_gene: TRBD2
v_gene: TRBV7-2
j_gene: TRBJ2-7

CDR3aa: CASSPPAAMRNIQYF
CDR3nt: TGTGCCAGCAGCCCCCCGGCTGCAATGAGGAACATTCAGTACTTC
abundance: many
d_gene: NA
v_gene: TRBV6-2/TRBV6-3
j_gene: TRBJ2-4

CDR3aa: CASNWGLNTEAFF
CDR3nt: TGTGCCAGCAATTGGGGCCTGAACACTGAAGCTTTCTTT
abundance: many
d_gene: NA
v_gene: TRBV6-5
j_gene: TRBJ1-1

CDR3aa: CSVRARGGYNEQFF
CDR3nt: TGCAGCGTAAGGGCCAGGGGGGGATACAATGAGCAGTTCTTC
abundance: NA
d_gene: NA
v_gene: TRBV29-1
j_gene: TRBJ2-1

CDR3aa: CASSFHRTRGSEKLFF
CDR3nt: TGTGCCAGCAGCTTCCACAGGACACGCGGATCTGAAAAACTGTTTTTT
abundance: NA
d_gene: NA
v_gene: TRBV7-2
j_gene: TRBJ1-4

CDR3aa: CASSTDRGLVGELFF
CDR3nt: TGTGCCAGCAGCACCGACAGGGGGCTGGTCGGGGAGCTGTTTTTT
abundance: many
d_gene: TRBD1
v_gene: TRBV12-3/TRBV12-4
j_gene: TRBJ2-2

CDR3aa: CASSYSGTVTDTQYF
CDR3nt: TGTGCCAGCAGCTACTCTGGGACAGTCACAGATACGCAGTATTTT
abundance: NA
d_gene: TRBD1
v_gene: TRBV5-6
j_gene: TRBJ2-3

CDR3aa: CASSLDRGLDTQYF
CDR3nt: TGTGCCAGCAGTCTTGACAGGGGTTTGGATACGCAGTATTTT
abundance: NA
d_gene: TRBD1
v_gene: TRBV3-1
j_gene: TRBJ2-3

CDR3aa: CASSQENYGYTF
CDR3nt: TGCGCCAGCAGCCAAGAGAACTATGGCTACACCTTC
abundance: NA
d_gene: NA
v_gene: TRBV4-3
j_gene: TRBJ1-2

CDR3aa: CASNRRGGDTQYF
CDR3nt: TGTGCCAGCAATCGGAGGGGAGGAGATACGCAGTATTTT
abundance: NA
d_gene: NA
v_gene: TRBV27
j_gene: TRBJ2-3

CDR3aa: CATSRDRGGSSNQPQHF
CDR3nt: TGTGCCACCAGCAGAGATCGGGGGGGGAGCAGCAATCAGCCCCAGCATTTT
abundance: few
d_gene: NA
v_gene: TRBV15
j_gene: TRBJ1-5

CDR3aa: CASSDKTGGPGELFF
CDR3nt: TGTGCCAGCAGTGACAAGACAGGGGGCCCCGGGGAGCTGTTTTTT
abundance: many
d_gene: TRBD1
v_gene: TRBV6-4
j_gene: TRBJ2-2